This T cell receptor beta chain is drawn from a study of blood T cell repertoires in COVID-19. How the authors handled the data: Reference gene primer amplification gave nucleated cell count estimates. Sequencing used immunoSEQ multiplex PCR; TCRdb keeps in-frame clones, though not all of them. V, J and clone size reflect that table, while D and trimming were determined from the DNA. The sample includes 100,000 or so clones, 80% to 90% of them seen just once. This TCR was recovered from a human donor in a cohort sampled during active COVID-19. The sample taken for sequencing was peripheral blood.

The CDR3 here is CASSQAHRETQYF. The CDR3 DNA sequence: TGCGCCAGCAGCCAAGCCCACAGAGAGACCCAGTACTTC. The chain couples TRBV4-1 to TRBJ2-5; D call uncertain. Germline-derived CDR1 and CDR2 are MGHRA and YSYEKL. Trimming cost V 1 base and J 4 bases, with 7 bases left between them. The CDR3 sequence is 13 residues long.